This T cell receptor beta chain was retrieved from a study of Ad26.COV2.S vaccination and SARS-CoV-2 variants. Study summary: The trial was COV1001 and the donor's arm was Ad26.COV2.S.

Clones were sequenced by immunoSEQ multiplex PCR, and TCRdb holds only the in-frame ones, with some missing. Of about 350,000 clones in the sample, 75% to 90% were seen once. The treatment here: roughly 19 received Ad26.COV2.S at low or high dose, single or two shots; several received placebo; per-sample allocation not given. Collection of the samples took place on day 63 after the first injection of vaccine or placebo. Germline V lookup: CDR1 KGHDR, CDR2 SFDVKD. V lost 3 bases, J lost 1 base, and 9 bases stayed unmatched. The CDR3 contains 18 residues. The chain employs TRBV24-1 and TRBJ2-5; 11 bases agree with TRBD2. The clonotype comes from a person between 18 and 59 years old who received the Ad26.COV2.S COVID-19 vaccine or a placebo. The sample consisted of peripheral blood, taken in a trial of Ad26.COV2.S vaccine versus placebo. DNA for the CDR3: TGTGCCACCAGTGATCGGACCGGGACTAGCGGATTCCAAGAGACCCAGTACTTC. Its protein product is CATSDRTGTSGFQETQYF.